A single sample is the source of the 13 T cell receptor beta chains below, sequenced in a study of blood T cell repertoires in COVID-19. The method was immunoSEQ multiplex PCR; TCRdb's version includes in-frame clones alone and lacks a portion of them. The sample includes about 160,000 clones, approximately 84% of them seen just once. The material sequenced was peripheral blood. These receptors originate from a woman of 80 years or more with acute or convalescent COVID-19.

The rearrangement uses TRBV10-3 and TRBJ2-2; D uncertain. This CDR3 contains 16 residues. V was shortened by 5 bases and J by 6 bases, with 19 bases between the two germline ends. CDR1 and CDR2 (germline): ENHRY, SYGVKD. In DNA form, the CDR3 reads TGTGCCATCAGTCCCACTCTTTTATCCGAGCCCGGGGAGCTGTTTTTT. Translating it yields CAISPTLLSEPGELFF.

This chain connects TRBV5-4 to TRBJ2-1, with TRBD2 as a possible D gene (5 bases). The germline V gene has CDR1 SGHNT and CDR2 YYREEE (reference sequence). V lost 3 bases and J 8 bases, leaving 12 bases between the germline ends. The CDR3 consists of 13 residues. The CDR3 loop reads CASSSLLDHEQFF. CDR3 nucleotide sequence: TGTGCCAGCAGCTCTCTACTAGACCATGAGCAGTTCTTC.

CDR3: CASSLGDRFLYNEQFF. As DNA, the CDR3 is TGTGCCAGCAGCTTGGGTGACAGGTTCCTCTACAATGAGCAGTTCTTC. The rearrangement joins TRBV5-6 to TRBJ2-1, with D tentatively TRBD1 (6 bases). The germline V and J ends were trimmed by 0 bases and 3 bases, with 13 bases remaining between them. There are 16 residues in the CDR3. The germline V gene encodes CDR1 SGHDT and CDR2 YYEEEE.

The table lists this clone with a count of one. The chain uses TRBV5-6 and TRBJ2-3, with 11 bases that match TRBD1. Trimming removed 4 bases from V and 4 bases from J; junction bases left unmatched: 2. Per germline, CDR1 SGHDT and CDR2 YYEEEE. This CDR3 spans 14 amino acids. This CDR3 is CASSPGQGADTQYF. The CDR3, as DNA: TGTGCCAGCAGCCCGGGACAGGGGGCAGATACGCAGTATTTT. Full variable domain (outside the CDR3, taken from reference TRBV5-6 and TRBJ2-3): DAGVTQSPTHLIKTRGQQVTLRCSPKSGHDTVSWYQQALGQGPQFIFQYYEEEERQRGNFPDRFSGHQFPNYSSELNVNALLLGDSALYLCASSPGQGADTQYFGPGTRLTVL.

The chain combines TRBV5-5 with TRBJ2-5; D call uncertain. The CDR3 loop spans 14 amino acids. Germline V lookup: CDR1 SGHKS, CDR2 YYEKEE (reference sequence). V was shortened by 3 bases and J by 4 bases, with 13 bases between the two germline ends. CDR3 region: CASSSQTRGETQYF. CDR3 DNA: TGTGCCAGCAGCTCCCAGACTCGTGGAGAGACCCAGTACTTC.

This clone was seen just once. J is TRBJ2-1 and V is TRBV19; weak D call: TRBD2 (6 bases). Germline CDR1 reads LNHDA; CDR2 reads SQIVND (reference sequence). V was clipped by 7 bases and J by 1 base, with 14 bases between them. This CDR3 is built from 15 residues. The CDR3 DNA sequence: TGTGCCAGTAAAAGGGTAGCGGCTTCCTACAATGAGCAGTTCTTC. This gives the protein CASKRVAASYNEQFF.

CDR3 nucleotide sequence: TGTGCCTGGAGTCGAACAGGGGGCGATGGCTACACCTTC. Protein sequence: CAWSRTGGDGYTF. The chain uses TRBV30 and TRBJ1-2; 9 bases match TRBD1. This CDR3 region has 13 residues. Germline CDR1 and CDR2: GTSNPN and SVGIG (reference sequence). With 2 bases clipped from V and 6 bases from J, the junction kept 4 bases outside the gene matches.

The chain recombines TRBV5-1 with TRBJ1-5; D is unresolved. CDR3 length: 18 amino acids. The V gene lost 4 bases and the J gene lost 0 bases, with 20 bases spanning the gap. Germline CDR1 SGHRS, CDR2 YFSETQ. CDR3 region: CASSPSREPIYSNQPQHF. CDR3 coding DNA: TGCGCCAGCAGCCCCAGCCGGGAGCCAATTTATAGCAATCAGCCCCAGCATTTT.

The genes are TRBV7-9 and TRBJ1-1; tentative D call: TRBD1 (6 bases). Trimming cost V 5 bases and J 5 bases, with 21 bases left between them. The CDR3 runs 16 residues. CDR1 and CDR2 (germline): SEHNR, FQNEAQ (reference sequence). CDR3 sequence: CASSPGEGAMGTEAFF. The CDR3 coding sequence is TGTGCCAGCAGCCCAGGGGAGGGCGCCATGGGTACTGAAGCTTTCTTT.

This chain links TRBV3-1 (or the pseudogene TRBV3-2) with TRBJ2-1, with 7 bases identical to TRBD1. The ends lost 2 bases at V and 8 bases at J; junction bases unmatched: 6. The CDR3 length is 14 residues. Germline lookup yields CDR1 LGHDT and CDR2 YNNKEL (reference sequence). The CDR3 loop is CASSQTTGSHEQFF. DNA of the CDR3: TGTGCCAGCAGCCAAACGACAGGGAGCCATGAGCAGTTCTTC.

The gene calls are TRBV21-1 and TRBJ1-2; the table names TRBD1, a call not compared with the DNA. TRBV21-1 is given as a pseudogene. The CDR3 loop spans 15 amino acids. CDR3 sequence reads: CASSKARSQDYGYTF. In nucleotides, the CDR3 is TGTGCCAGCAGCAAAGCTCGGTCTCAGGACTATGGCTACACCTTC.

This clone was picked up one time. The genes are TRBV24-1 and TRBJ2-2; D gene ambiguous. CDR1 KGHDR and CDR2 SFDVKD come from the germline V gene. CDR3 size: 15 residues. Trimming removed 3 bases from V and 5 bases from J, with 12 bases in between. In DNA form, the CDR3 reads TGTGCCACCAGTGATCCCGGAGTGGATACCGGGGAGCTGTTTTTT. It specifies CATSDPGVDTGELFF.

The chain links TRBV6-2 or TRBV6-3 to TRBJ2-1; maybe TRBD1 (6 bases). The germline V and J ends were trimmed by 0 bases and 12 bases, with 15 bases remaining between them. Germline assignment: CDR1 MNHEY and CDR2 SVGEGT. This CDR3 is 14 amino acids long. The CDR3 DNA reads TGTGCCAGCAGTTACTCCAAGACAGGAAGTAGGCAGTTCTTC. Translating it yields CASSYSKTGSRQFF.